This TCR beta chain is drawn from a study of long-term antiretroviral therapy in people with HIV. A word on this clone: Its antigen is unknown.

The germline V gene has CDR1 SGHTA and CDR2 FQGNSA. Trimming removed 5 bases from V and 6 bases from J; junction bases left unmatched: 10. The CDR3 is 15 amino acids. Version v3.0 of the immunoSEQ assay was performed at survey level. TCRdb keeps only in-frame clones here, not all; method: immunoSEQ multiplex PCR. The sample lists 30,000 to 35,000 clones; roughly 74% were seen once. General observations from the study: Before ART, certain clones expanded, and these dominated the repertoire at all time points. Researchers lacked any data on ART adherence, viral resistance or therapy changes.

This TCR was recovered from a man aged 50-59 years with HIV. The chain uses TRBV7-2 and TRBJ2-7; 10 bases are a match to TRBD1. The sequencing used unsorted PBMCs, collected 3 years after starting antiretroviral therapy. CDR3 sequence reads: CASSGKGQGFREQYF. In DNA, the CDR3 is TGTGCCAGCAGCGGAAAGGGACAGGGGTTTCGCGAGCAGTACTTC.